What follows are 7 T cell receptor beta chains derived from one specimen sequenced in a study of regulatory T cells in long-lasting Graves disease (dated by TCRdb to about 2021). According to the study, the label for this sample's time point signals: newly diagnosed GD, antithyroid drugs for less than 3 months. For both TCR sequencing and RNA sequencing, RNA was extracted from PBMCs in TRIzol. The library was generated by multiplex PCR. Sequencer: Illumina HiSeq 4000. CDR3 regions were amplified by Arm-PCR with iRepertoire HTBI primers to construct TCR beta libraries. The public reads were reanalyzed by TCRdb: fastp trimming at Q25, MiXCR alignment, in-frame beta chains only. Rows with a matching CDR3 protein are joined into one entry that keeps the most common DNA and genes. In all, the sample holds hundreds of thousands of distinct CDR3 sequences, and approximately 15% of those were seen once. The ten biggest clones cover roughly 18% of the sample.

The same specimen was also included in a second study, on T cells in Graves' hyperthyroidism and ophthalmopathy.

The sequencing used peripheral blood mononuclear cells (PBMCs), collected at new diagnosis, from a patient treated with antithyroid drugs. The receptors were sampled from a woman in her 30s with Graves disease. Donor details come from another sample of the same person, matched by shared clones.

This clonotype showed up many times. The CDR3 DNA follows: TGTGCCAGCAGTTACAGGGACGACAGCTCCTACGAGCAGTACTTC. This gives the protein CASSYRDDSSYEQYF. The chain employs TRBV6-2 or TRBV6-3 and TRBJ2-7; the D call may be TRBD1 or TRBD2 (5 bases each). Trimming removed 2 bases from V and 0 bases from J, with 11 bases in between. The CDR3 is 15 residues long. Germline V gene sequence: CDR1 MNHEY, CDR2 SVGEGT.

The V gene is TRBV12-3 or TRBV12-4, the J gene TRBJ2-3, with 9 nucleotides matching TRBD2. Trimming at V came to 7 bases and at J to 1 base, leaving 12 bases not matched to a gene. The CDR3 runs to 17 residues. The CDR3 DNA reads TGTGCCAGCATCCTGGGGTGGGTAGCGGGGGGCACAGATACGCAGTATTTT. It is translated as CASILGWVAGGTDTQYF.

This sequence joins TRBV5-6 and TRBJ1-6; 10 bases are a match to TRBD1. The germline CDR1 and CDR2 sequences are SGHDT and YYEEEE. With 4 bases clipped from V and 7 bases from J, the junction kept 8 bases outside the gene matches. The CDR3 consists of 16 residues. CDR3 coding DNA: TGTGCCAGCAGCGACAGACAGGGGGCCGGGAATTCACCCCTCCACTTT. Translating gives CASSDRQGAGNSPLHF. Based on the CDR3 plus reference TRBV5-6 and TRBJ1-6, the full variable domain is DAGVTQSPTHLIKTRGQQVTLRCSPKSGHDTVSWYQQALGQGPQFIFQYYEEEERQRGNFPDRFSGHQFPNYSSELNVNALLLGDSALYLCASSDRQGAGNSPLHFGNGTRLTVT.

This clonotype turned up a few times. This chain uses TRBV5-1 with TRBJ1-6; D is uncertain. V was pared by 7 bases and J by 5 bases, with 10 bases between. The germline V gene encodes CDR1 SGHRS and CDR2 YFSETQ. The CDR3 covers 13 residues. The CDR3 DNA is TGCGCCAGCTGGGAAGGCCATAATTCACCCCTCCACTTT. This gives the protein CASWEGHNSPLHF.

This clonotype was counted many times. This chain connects TRBV5-1 to TRBJ2-1; D unresolved. Germline CDR1 and CDR2: SGHRS and YFSETQ. V was shortened by 1 base and J by 9 bases, with 11 bases between the two germline ends. The CDR3 totals 13 residues. The CDR3 sequence is CASSLRGQTEQFF. CDR3 nucleotides: TGCGCCAGCAGCTTGCGAGGCCAGACTGAGCAGTTCTTC.

This clonotype was seen many times. The genes are TRBV28 and TRBJ1-5; D gene ambiguous. There are 12 residues in the CDR3. The V end was cut by 3 bases, the J end by 11 bases, with 11 bases between. In germline, CDR1 is MDHEN, CDR2 SYDVKM. CDR3 residues: CASSFFGRAQHF. The CDR3 DNA is TGTGCCAGCAGTTTTTTCGGGAGAGCCCAGCATTTT.

This clonotype was counted many times. This chain links TRBV20-1 with TRBJ2-1; 8 bases line up with TRBD2. V was clipped by 5 bases and J by 5 bases; unmatched bases: 8. The CDR3 has 14 amino acids. The V gene's germline CDR1 is DFQATT and CDR2 SNEGSKA (reference sequence). The CDR3 DNA reads as TGCAGTGCTGTGATAGCGGGACACCACAATGAGCAGTTCTTC. Encoded protein: CSAVIAGHHNEQFF.